Given below is one T cell receptor (beta chain) in context. Total RNA extraction produced at least 5 micrograms (per sample) for the study. The record originates from a study of blood T cells in healthy people across ages. About the study: The template switching approach captured approximately one barcoded beta molecule for every two T cells.

The authors ran a second PCR of roughly 6 to 11 cycles using a sample-barcoded 5' primer and a J-beta primer mix. Template switching added a 12-random-nucleotide identifier to every cDNA molecule. TCRdb reanalysed the 5' RACE reads using MiXCR and keeps one entry per CDR3 protein. The table shows over a million distinct CDR3 sequences, with approximately 40% occurring only once. Germline lookup yields CDR1 DFQATT and CDR2 SNEGSKA (reference sequence). The CDR3 extends over 13 amino acids. V shed 4 bases and J shed 1 base, with 8 bases lying between them. The chain joins TRBV20-1 to TRBJ2-4, with D possibly TRBD1 on 6 matching bases. The sequence was obtained from a young woman in good health. The sequenced sample was blood. The CDR3 DNA reads TGCAGTGCTACTCAGGGGGCCAAAAACATTCAGTACTTC. It translates to CSATQGAKNIQYF.